A selection of T cell receptor beta chains follows, all from one sample in a study of OX40 agonist ivuxolimab in advanced cancers. Profiled with immunoSEQ multiplex PCR; TCRdb holds only in-frame clones, not every one. The table lists 120,000 or so clones, roughly 87% of them singletons. Sequencing was performed on CD4+ or CD8+ T cells sorted from blood, taken in a trial of the OX40 agonist ivuxolimab. The receptors originated from an adult with an advanced solid tumor such as melanoma, head and neck, liver or kidney cancer. Both conserved end residues are part of each CDR3. D genes are given only for firm matches.

v_call,j_call,d_call,cdr3_aa,cdr3_nt
TRBV4-3,TRBJ1-1,NA,CASSQDLVGGNTEAFF,TGCGCCAGCAGCCAAGACCTCGTCGGGGGAAACACTGAAGCTTTCTTT
TRBV28,TRBJ1-3,NA,CASSLTVSGNTIYF,TGTGCCAGCAGCCTAACAGTCTCTGGAAACACCATATATTTT
TRBV18,TRBJ1-2,NA,CASSPADSDYGYTF,TGTGCCAGCTCACCAGCGGACAGCGACTATGGCTACACCTTC
TRBV6-1,TRBJ2-7,TRBD1,CASSESPGTAAYEQYF,TGTGCCAGCAGTGAATCACCAGGGACAGCCGCCTACGAGCAGTACTTC
TRBV30,TRBJ1-5,NA,CAWSVERGPYSNQPQHF,TGTGCCTGGAGTGTTGAAAGGGGACCTTATAGCAATCAGCCCCAGCATTTT
TRBV7-8,TRBJ2-1,TRBD2,CASSFRTSGRGNEQFF,TGTGCCAGCAGCTTTCGGACTAGCGGGAGAGGCAATGAGCAGTTCTTC
TRBV7-3,TRBJ2-1,TRBD2,CASSSSGGPYNEQFF,TGTGCCAGCAGCTCTAGCGGGGGGCCTTACAATGAGCAGTTCTTC
TRBV9,TRBJ2-1,TRBD2,CASSVELGLAGGPTSYNEQFF,TGTGCCAGCAGCGTAGAACTTGGACTAGCGGGAGGGCCTACCTCCTACAATGAGCAGTTCTTC
TRBV4-2,TRBJ2-3,NA,CASSQERESTDTQYF,TGTGCCAGCAGCCAAGAGCGGGAAAGCACAGATACGCAGTATTTT
TRBV5-1,TRBJ2-3,TRBD2,CASSQGLAGADTQYF,TGCGCCAGCAGCCAAGGACTAGCGGGGGCAGATACGCAGTATTTT
TRBV27,TRBJ1-1,TRBD1,CASSPGQGALAFF,TGTGCCAGCAGTCCAGGACAGGGGGCTCTAGCTTTCTTT
TRBV11-2,TRBJ1-2,NA,CASSLNPGEGGGYGYTF,TGTGCCAGCAGCTTAAACCCCGGGGAGGGGGGAGGCTATGGCTACACCTTC
TRBV18,TRBJ1-1,TRBD1,CASSPQGQGNTEAFF,TGTGCCAGCTCACCTCAGGGACAGGGCAACACTGAAGCTTTCTTT
TRBV30,TRBJ1-2,NA,CAGRSGLANYGYTF,TGTGCCGGACGAAGTGGTTTAGCTAACTATGGCTACACCTTC
TRBV4-2,TRBJ1-1,NA,CASSQAHGNTEAFF,TGTGCCAGCAGCCAAGCCCACGGGAACACTGAAGCTTTCTTT
TRBV13,TRBJ1-1,TRBD1,CASSLRGRITEAFF,TGTGCCAGCAGCCTCAGGGGGCGGATCACTGAAGCTTTCTTT
TRBV11-2,TRBJ1-2,NA,CASSLAGDYGYTF,TGTGCCAGCAGCTTAGCCGGAGACTATGGCTACACCTTC
TRBV6-1,TRBJ2-7,NA,CATRGGGENEQYF,TGTGCCACCAGAGGAGGGGGAGAAAACGAGCAGTACTTC
TRBV5-5,TRBJ2-2,NA,CASSRGDLNTGELFF,TGTGCCAGCAGCCGAGGGGACTTGAACACCGGGGAGCTGTTTTTT
TRBV6-1,TRBJ1-5,NA,CASTPEGGNKKPQHF,TGTGCCAGCACCCCCGAAGGGGGGAACAAGAAACCCCAGCATTTT
TRBV10-3,TRBJ2-7,TRBD2,CAISGGGLYEQYF,TGTGCCATCAGTGGGGGGGGTCTATACGAGCAGTACTTC
TRBV28,TRBJ1-2,NA,CASIRDINGANYGYTF,TGTGCCAGCATCCGGGACATTAACGGGGCTAACTATGGCTACACCTTC
TRBV30,TRBJ2-7,TRBD1,CAWNSAQGSYEQYF,TGTGCCTGGAATTCCGCACAGGGGAGCTACGAGCAGTACTTC
TRBV9,TRBJ1-1,NA,CASSVGGQGTTEAFF,TGTGCCAGCAGCGTAGGAGGGCAGGGAACCACTGAAGCTTTCTTT
TRBV18,TRBJ2-4,NA,CASSPPAKNIQYF,TGTGCCAGCTCACCGCCAGCCAAAAACATTCAGTACTTC
TRBV5-6,TRBJ1-5,NA,CASSLEGREGGQPQHF,TGTGCCAGCAGCTTGGAGGGACGGGAGGGCGGTCAGCCCCAGCATTTT
TRBV7-2,TRBJ2-1,NA,CASSLVQGQEQFF,TGTGCCAGCAGCTTAGTCCAGGGACAAGAGCAGTTCTTC
TRBV6-5,TRBJ1-6,TRBD1,CASSITGASPLHF,TGTGCCAGCAGCATTACAGGGGCATCACCCCTCCACTTT
TRBV19,TRBJ1-5,NA,CASSKEPYSNQPQHF,TGTGCCAGTAGTAAGGAACCGTATAGCAATCAGCCCCAGCATTTT
TRBV27,TRBJ2-2,TRBD1,CASSFGQGSNTGELFF,TGTGCCAGCAGTTTTGGACAGGGCTCGAACACCGGGGAGCTGTTTTTT
TRBV28,TRBJ2-7,NA,CASSLLRNSYEQYF,TGTGCCAGCAGTTTATTGCGGAACTCCTACGAGCAGTACTTC
TRBV19,TRBJ1-2,NA,CASSSGRAENYGYTF,TGTGCCAGTAGTAGCGGCCGGGCCGAGAACTATGGCTACACCTTC
TRBV6-5,TRBJ1-2,NA,CASSYTIRTNYGYTF,TGTGCCAGCAGTTACACAATTCGGACAAACTATGGCTACACCTTC
TRBV27,TRBJ2-3,TRBD1,CASSLTTPGTGRRDTQYF,TGTGCCAGCAGTTTAACCACACCTGGGACAGGGAGAAGAGATACGCAGTATTTT
TRBV5-1,TRBJ1-6,NA,CASSLAGGLSNSPLHF,TGCGCCAGCAGCTTGGCCGGCGGCCTTTCGAATTCACCCCTCCACTTT
TRBV9,TRBJ1-2,NA,CASSVSPANYGYTF,TGTGCCAGCAGCGTATCTCCAGCTAACTATGGCTACACCTTC
TRBV6-4,TRBJ2-1,NA,CASSTLGLTLRYNEQFF,TGTGCCAGCAGCACCTTGGGACTTACGCTGAGGTACAATGAGCAGTTCTTC
TRBV30,TRBJ1-3,TRBD1,CAWSGRQGPSSGNTIYF,TGTGCCTGGAGTGGAAGACAGGGTCCTAGCTCTGGAAACACCATATATTTT
TRBV5-6,TRBJ1-2,NA,CASSLGRGLYGYTF,TGTGCCAGCAGCTTGGGGCGGGGGCTGTATGGCTACACCTTC
TRBV18,TRBJ2-7,NA,CASSEGADYSYEQYF,TGTGCCAGCTCAGAGGGCGCTGATTACTCCTACGAGCAGTACTTC
TRBV18,TRBJ2-7,NA,CASSPGTQNYEQYF,TGTGCCAGCTCACCCGGGACACAAAACTACGAGCAGTACTTC
TRBV11-2,TRBJ2-2,NA,CASSPSSITGELFF,TGTGCCAGCAGCCCTTCTAGCATCACCGGGGAGCTGTTTTTT
TRBV7-9,TRBJ2-1,TRBD2,CASRRTSGGANEQFF,TGTGCCAGCAGAAGGACTAGCGGGGGGGCCAATGAGCAGTTCTTC
TRBV6-6,TRBJ2-2,TRBD1,CASSPGTGVATGELFF,TGTGCCAGCAGCCCTGGGACAGGGGTGGCCACCGGGGAGCTGTTTTTT
TRBV14,TRBJ2-1,TRBD2,CASSKGTSGDYNEQFF,TGTGCCAGCAGCAAAGGGACTAGCGGGGACTACAATGAGCAGTTCTTC
TRBV6-6,TRBJ2-2,TRBD1,CASRDRLTGELFF,TGTGCCAGCAGGGACAGGCTGACCGGGGAGCTGTTTTTT
TRBV30,TRBJ2-7,NA,CAGLRLGFWSEQYF,TGTGCCGGTCTAAGACTCGGGTTCTGGAGCGAGCAGTACTTC
TRBV19,TRBJ2-7,TRBD1,CASSRDRVTEQYF,TGTGCCAGTAGTCGGGACAGGGTAACGGAGCAGTACTTC
TRBV18,TRBJ1-2,NA,CASSPGSYGYTF,TGTGCCAGCTCACCAGGCAGCTATGGCTACACCTTC